These 8 T cell receptor beta chains were all obtained from the same sample, sequenced in a study of T cell responses to AZD1222 COVID-19 vaccine. Profiled with immunoSEQ multiplex PCR; TCRdb holds only in-frame clones, not every one. Of about 120,000 clones listed, 85% to 95% are singletons. This specimen consisted of peripheral blood, obtained 28 days after the second AZD1222 dose. The source of these receptors is an adult who received the AZD1222 COVID-19 vaccine.

This clone was detected only a few times. The chain carries TRBV7-9 and TRBJ2-2; no definite D call. This CDR3 is 15 amino acids long. With 10 bases removed from V and 7 bases from J, the gap between germline ends came to 22 bases. Per germline, CDR1 SEHNR and CDR2 FQNEAQ (reference sequence). CDR3 nucleotides: TGTGCCACCCCCGTGGCGGATGCCCTGTACGGGGAGCTGTTTTTT. This sequence encodes CATPVADALYGELFF.

Only one count was recorded for this clone. Within the sample, other DNA sequences also encode this same CDR3. The gene calls are TRBV5-4 and TRBJ2-3; D gene unclear. The CDR3 runs to 12 residues. Germline V gene lookup returns CDR1 SGHNT and CDR2 YYREEE (reference sequence). The ends were cut back, 1 base at V and 0 bases at J, with 0 bases in the middle. In nucleotides, the CDR3 is TGTGCCAGCAGCTTGAGCACAGATACGCAGTATTTT. It is translated as CASSLSTDTQYF. Complete variable domain (other parts from reference TRBV5-4 and TRBJ2-3): ETGVTQSPTHLIKTRGQQVTLRCSSQSGHNTVSWYQQALGQGPQFIFQYYREEENGRGNFPPRFSGLQFPNYSSELNVNALELDDSALYLCASSLSTDTQYFGPGTRLTVL.

This rearrangement joins TRBV4-3 to TRBJ2-2; 7 bases line up with TRBD1. In germline, CDR1 is LGHNA, CDR2 YSLEER. With V trimmed by 4 bases and J by 1 base, 12 bases remained unmatched. The CDR3 runs to 18 residues. This chain's CDR3 is CASSRRLTGPMNTGELFF. The CDR3 DNA sequence: TGCGCCAGCAGCCGCAGACTGACAGGGCCAATGAACACCGGGGAGCTGTTTTTT.

The genes are TRBV19 and TRBJ2-7; D perhaps matches TRBD1 (6 bases). Germline lookup yields CDR1 LNHDA and CDR2 SQIVND (reference sequence). V gave up 2 bases and J gave up 2 bases, with 13 bases separating them. This CDR3 spans 15 amino acids. The CDR3 DNA sequence: TGTGCCAGTAGTATATCTGGGGGCGCCCCCTACGAGCAGTACTTC. Amino acid sequence: CASSISGGAPYEQYF.

Only one count was recorded for this clone. The rearrangement links TRBV15 to TRBJ2-7; TRBD1 agrees at 7 bases. This CDR3 comprises 14 residues. The germline CDR1 and CDR2 sequences are LNHNV and YYDKDF (reference sequence). V dropped 7 bases and J dropped 5; count of bases not matched to a gene: 11. CDR3 in amino acids: CATTPTGWSDEQYF. The CDR3 DNA is TGTGCCACCACCCCGACAGGGTGGAGTGACGAGCAGTACTTC.

The chain is built from TRBV6-2 or TRBV6-3 and TRBJ2-1; 10 nucleotides match TRBD1. The length of the CDR3 is 19 residues. Per germline, CDR1 MNHEY and CDR2 SVGEGT. With 5 bases clipped from V and 8 bases from J, the junction kept 21 bases outside the gene matches. The CDR3 nucleotides read TGTGCCAGCAGTCCCCTCACCCCCCTGACAGGGGGCGTATATTATGAGCAGTTCTTC. This sequence encodes CASSPLTPLTGGVYYEQFF.

This chain connects TRBV7-9 to TRBJ2-1; D is undetermined. Germline-derived CDR1 and CDR2 are SEHNR and FQNEAQ (reference sequence). The V and J ends lost 4 bases and 4 bases respectively, with 14 bases between them. The CDR3 is 15 residues long. CDR3 amino acids: CASSSPQAQYNEQFF. The CDR3 DNA sequence: TGTGCCAGCAGCTCCCCGCAGGCTCAATACAATGAGCAGTTCTTC.

This rearrangement joins TRBV29-1 to TRBJ1-5; unclear D gene. V was pared by 2 bases and J by 0 bases, with 5 bases between. This CDR3 spans 13 amino acids. Germline V gene sequence: CDR1 SQVTM, CDR2 ANQGSEA. CDR3 nucleotide sequence: TGCAGCGTTGAATTCGATAGCAATCAGCCCCAGCATTTT. Protein: CSVEFDSNQPQHF.